This is a list of T cell receptor beta chains from one sample in a study of early T cells in non-severe SARS-CoV-2 infection. Via MiXCR, TCRdb re-called the 5' RACE reads, giving one row per CDR3 protein. The data contain 40,000 to 50,000 distinct CDR3 sequences, 13% of them singletons. Sequenced input: whole blood. Every receptor here comes from an adult who was a healthcare worker with PCR-confirmed SARS-CoV-2 infection or an uninfected control (not recorded which). Both conserved end residues are part of each CDR3. Fields, in order: V gene, clone size, J gene, D gene, CDR3 DNA, CDR3 protein. A D gene is named only where the DNA matches it firmly. Some rows have no size entry. The others give once, few or many, or a class for an expanded clone.

>TRBV10-1|many|TRBJ1-1|TRBD1
TGCGCCAGCAGTGGGACAGGGGTCGAGAGGAACACTGAAGCTTTCTTT
CASSGTGVERNTEAFF
>TRBV5-1|many|TRBJ2-3|-
TGCGCCAGCAGCTTGTCCGTATCCACAGATACGCAGTATTTT
CASSLSVSTDTQYF
>TRBV7-9|-|TRBJ2-2|TRBD2
TGTGCCAGCAGCTTATGGGAGCGGGAGAACACCGGGGAGCTGTTTTTT
CASSLWERENTGELFF
>TRBV2|few|TRBJ1-5|-
TGTGCCAGCAGCCCCCAGTATAGCAATCAGCCCCAGCATTTT
CASSPQYSNQPQHF
>TRBV7-2|few|TRBJ2-7|TRBD2
TGTGCCAGCAGCGGCGGCAGACTAGCGGGAGGCTACGAGCAGTACTTC
CASSGGRLAGGYEQYF
>TRBV7-9|-|TRBJ2-6|-
TGTGCCAGCAGCCAAACCCCCTCTGGGGCCAACGTCCTGACTTTC
CASSQTPSGANVLTF
>TRBV5-1|-|TRBJ1-1|-
TGCGCCAGCAGCCCCCGGGACACTAACACTGAAGCTTTCTTT
CASSPRDTNTEAFF
>TRBV28|few|TRBJ2-1|-
TGTGCCACCTGGGGGAGGTTCAATGAGCAGTTCTTC
CATWGRFNEQFF
>TRBV28|-|TRBJ2-3|TRBD2
TGTGCCAGCAGTTTGGGTCTAGCGGGCGCAGATACGCAGTATTTT
CASSLGLAGADTQYF
>TRBV5-6|many|TRBJ2-4|TRBD1
TGTGCCAGCAGCTTCTTAGGGACAGGATGGGAACTAGCCAAAAACATTCAGTACTTC
CASSFLGTGWELAKNIQYF
>TRBV11-2|many|TRBJ1-1|-
TGTGCCAGCAGCTTCCCCTCAGCAGGGGACCCTGAAGCTTTCTTT
CASSFPSAGDPEAFF
>TRBV11-2|few|TRBJ1-3|-
TGTGCCAGCAGTTACCCTGGGGCCGACCGCGCAACTAAGGGTGGAAACACCATATATTTT
CASSYPGADRATKGGNTIYF
>TRBV9|many|TRBJ2-3|TRBD2
TGTGCCAGCAGCGCGCGGGGGGCGAGTATGGATTTT
CASSARGASMDF
>TRBV29-1|many|TRBJ1-4|-
TGCAGCGCTGGCTACGGGGACGGGGAAAAACTGTTTTTT
CSAGYGDGEKLFF